This T cell receptor beta chain is drawn from a study of blood T cell repertoires in COVID-19. In the study overall: COVID-19 samples from acute and convalescent phases originated in the United States, Italy and Spain.

In the original workflow: Nucleated cell counts were estimated from reference gene primer amplification. The protocol was immunoSEQ multiplex PCR, while the TCRdb copy is restricted to in-frame clones and leaves out a portion. The V and J calls and clone size are taken from that table; D and trimming were inferred from the DNA. The repertoire includes approximately 280,000 clones, approximately 86% of them detected once, and approximately 2% sits in the top ten. Trimming took 0 bases from V and 10 from J, leaving 7 bases between them. The germline V gene has CDR1 SGHDT and CDR2 YYEEEE. The CDR3 runs to 11 residues.

V is TRBV5-6 and J is TRBJ1-1; D gene ambiguous. Sample: peripheral blood. This TCR was sampled from a woman aged 25-40 years who had recovered from COVID-19. CDR3 in amino acids: CASSLGGTAFF. The DNA for the CDR3 is TGTGCCAGCAGCTTGGGAGGTACAGCTTTCTTT.